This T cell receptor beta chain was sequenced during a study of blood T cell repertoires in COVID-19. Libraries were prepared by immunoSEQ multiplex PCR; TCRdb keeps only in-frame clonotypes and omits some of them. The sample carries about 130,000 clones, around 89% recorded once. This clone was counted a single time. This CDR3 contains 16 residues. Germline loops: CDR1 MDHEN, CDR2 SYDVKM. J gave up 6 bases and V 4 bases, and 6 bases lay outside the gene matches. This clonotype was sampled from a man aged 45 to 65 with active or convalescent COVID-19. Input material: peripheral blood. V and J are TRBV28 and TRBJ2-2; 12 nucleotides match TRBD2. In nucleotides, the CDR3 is TGTGCCAGCAGTTCCTCTAGCGGGAGGGCCTCCGGGGAGCTGTTTTTT. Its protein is CASSSSSGRASGELFF.